The present T cell receptor (beta chain) was sequenced within a study of shared clonotypes between healthy human individuals. Overall study: The cohort had two women and a few men, ages 18 to 49. Overall study results and limits: Clonotypes not shared had lower generation probabilities than those common to all four donors. Rarefaction analysis demonstrated incomplete sorted-subset sequencing notwithstanding large depth.

Worth noting for this clone: Its target is not known. The junction departs from the called germline gene at one end, perhaps through a read error.

The assay used deep level. The method was immunoSEQ multiplex PCR; TCRdb's version includes in-frame clones alone and lacks a portion of them. The sample holds about 580,000 clones, roughly 98% seen once. CDR3 length: 13 amino acids. Germline CDR1 MNHEY, CDR2 SVGAGI. The naive CD8 population came from CD45RO-negative cells selected for CCR7, without terminally differentiated effector memory CD45RA+ cells. The source of this sequence is a man in his thirties or forties in good health. Sequences were obtained from naive CD8+ T cells sorted from blood. The V call is TRBV6-5, the J call TRBJ2-3; 7 bases fit TRBD2. The CDR3 DNA reads TGTGCCAGCACTTACGGGGGGACAGATACGCAGTATTTT. This translates into CASTYGGTDTQYF.